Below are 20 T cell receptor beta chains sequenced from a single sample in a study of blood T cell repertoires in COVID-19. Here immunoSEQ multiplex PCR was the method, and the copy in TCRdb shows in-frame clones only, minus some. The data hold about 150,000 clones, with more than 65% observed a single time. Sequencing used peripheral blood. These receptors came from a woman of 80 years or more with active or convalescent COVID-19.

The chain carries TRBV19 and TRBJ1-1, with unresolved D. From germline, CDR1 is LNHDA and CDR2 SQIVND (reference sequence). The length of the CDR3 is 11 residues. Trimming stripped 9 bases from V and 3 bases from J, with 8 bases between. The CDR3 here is CASLEYTEAFF. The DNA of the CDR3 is TGTGCCAGCCTAGAGTACACTGAAGCTTTCTTT.

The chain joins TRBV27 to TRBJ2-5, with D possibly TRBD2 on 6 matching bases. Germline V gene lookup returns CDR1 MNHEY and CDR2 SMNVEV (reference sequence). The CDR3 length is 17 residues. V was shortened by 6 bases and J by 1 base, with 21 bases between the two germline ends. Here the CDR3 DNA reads TGTGCCAGCAGGTTGTCTATAGCGGAGCTCGTCCAAGAGACCCAGTACTTC. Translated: CASRLSIAELVQETQYF.

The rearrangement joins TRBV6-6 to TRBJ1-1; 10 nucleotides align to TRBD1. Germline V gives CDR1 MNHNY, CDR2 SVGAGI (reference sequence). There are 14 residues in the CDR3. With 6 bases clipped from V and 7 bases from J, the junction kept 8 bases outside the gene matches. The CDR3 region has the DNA TGTGCCAGCAGCATGGACAGGGGGATCAATGAAGCTTTCTTT. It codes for CASSMDRGINEAFF.

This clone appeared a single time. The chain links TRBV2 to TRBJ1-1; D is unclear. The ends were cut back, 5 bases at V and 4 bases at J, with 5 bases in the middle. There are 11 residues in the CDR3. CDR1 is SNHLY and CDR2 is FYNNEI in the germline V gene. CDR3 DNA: TGTGCCAGCAGTCCCCTCACTGAAGCTTTCTTT. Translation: CASSPLTEAFF.

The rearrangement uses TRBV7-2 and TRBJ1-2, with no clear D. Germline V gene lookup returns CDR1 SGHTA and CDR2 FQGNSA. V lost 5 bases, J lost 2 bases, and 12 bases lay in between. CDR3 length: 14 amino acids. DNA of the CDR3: TGTGCCAGCAGCCCAGCGGTACCGAACTATGGCTACACCTTC. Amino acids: CASSPAVPNYGYTF.

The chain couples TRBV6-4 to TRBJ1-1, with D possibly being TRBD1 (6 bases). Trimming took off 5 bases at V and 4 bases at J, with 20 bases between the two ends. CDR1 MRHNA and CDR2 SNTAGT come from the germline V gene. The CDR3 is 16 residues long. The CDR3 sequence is CASSPTPTGPSTEAFF. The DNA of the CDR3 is TGTGCCAGCAGTCCGACCCCCACAGGGCCAAGCACTGAAGCTTTCTTT.

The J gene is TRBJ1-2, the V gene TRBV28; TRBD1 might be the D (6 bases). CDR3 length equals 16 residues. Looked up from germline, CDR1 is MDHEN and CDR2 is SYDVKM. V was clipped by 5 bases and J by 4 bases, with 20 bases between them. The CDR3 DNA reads TGTGCCAGCAGTGCGGGAGGGAGGGGGTTTAGCTATGGCTACACCTTC. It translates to CASSAGGRGFSYGYTF.

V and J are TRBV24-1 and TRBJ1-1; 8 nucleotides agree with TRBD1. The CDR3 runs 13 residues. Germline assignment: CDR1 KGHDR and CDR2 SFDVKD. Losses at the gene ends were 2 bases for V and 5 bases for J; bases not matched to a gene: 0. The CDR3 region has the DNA TGTGCCACCAGTGATTGGACAGGGACTGAAGCTTTCTTT. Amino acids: CATSDWTGTEAFF.

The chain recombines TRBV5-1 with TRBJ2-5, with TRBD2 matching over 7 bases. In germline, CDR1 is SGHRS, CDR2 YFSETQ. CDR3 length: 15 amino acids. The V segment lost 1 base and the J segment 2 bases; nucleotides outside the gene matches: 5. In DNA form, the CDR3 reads TGCGCCAGCAGCTTGTTGCCTAGCGGACAAGAGACCCAGTACTTC. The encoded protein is CASSLLPSGQETQYF.

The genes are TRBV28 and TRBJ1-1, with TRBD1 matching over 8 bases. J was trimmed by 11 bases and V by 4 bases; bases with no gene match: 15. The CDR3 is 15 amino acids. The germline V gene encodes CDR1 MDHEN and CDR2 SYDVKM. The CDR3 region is CASSSSGQGGVRAFF. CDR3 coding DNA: TGTGCCAGCAGTTCCAGCGGACAGGGAGGGGTGAGGGCTTTCTTT. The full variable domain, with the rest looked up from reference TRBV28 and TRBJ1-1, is DVKVTQSSRYLVKRTGEKVFLECVQDMDHENMFWYRQDPGLGLRLIYFSYDVKMKEKGDIPEGYSVSREKKERFSLILESASTNQTSMYLCASSSSGQGGVRAFFGQGTRLTVV.

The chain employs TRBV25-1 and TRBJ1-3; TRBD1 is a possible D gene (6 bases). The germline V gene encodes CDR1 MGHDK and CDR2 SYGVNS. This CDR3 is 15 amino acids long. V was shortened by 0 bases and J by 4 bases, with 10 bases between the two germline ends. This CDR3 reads CASSEYIDRGNTIYF. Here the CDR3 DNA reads TGTGCCAGCAGTGAATATATCGACAGGGGAAACACCATATATTTT.

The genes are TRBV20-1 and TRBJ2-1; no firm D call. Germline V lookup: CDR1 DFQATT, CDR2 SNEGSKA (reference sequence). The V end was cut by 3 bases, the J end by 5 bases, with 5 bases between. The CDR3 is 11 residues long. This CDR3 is CSARFDNEQFF. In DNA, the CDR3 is TGCAGTGCTAGGTTCGACAATGAGCAGTTCTTC.

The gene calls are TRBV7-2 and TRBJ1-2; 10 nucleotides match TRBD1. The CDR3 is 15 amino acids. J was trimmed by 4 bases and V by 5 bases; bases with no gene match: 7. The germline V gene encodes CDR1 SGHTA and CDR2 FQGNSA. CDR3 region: CASSQDRGLGYGYTF. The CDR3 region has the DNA TGTGCCAGCAGCCAAGACAGGGGGCTAGGCTATGGCTACACCTTC.

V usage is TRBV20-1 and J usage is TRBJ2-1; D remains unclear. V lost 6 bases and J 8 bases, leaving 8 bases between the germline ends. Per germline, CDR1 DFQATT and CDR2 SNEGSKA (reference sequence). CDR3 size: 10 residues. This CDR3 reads CSAEFDEQFF. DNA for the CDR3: TGCAGTGCCGAGTTTGATGAGCAGTTCTTC.

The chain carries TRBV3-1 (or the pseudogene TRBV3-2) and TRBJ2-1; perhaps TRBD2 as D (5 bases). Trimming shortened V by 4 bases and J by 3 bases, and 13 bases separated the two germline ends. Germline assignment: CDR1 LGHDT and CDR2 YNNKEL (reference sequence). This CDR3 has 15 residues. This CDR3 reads CASSPPSGSYNEQFF. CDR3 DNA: TGTGCCAGCAGCCCCCCCAGCGGAAGCTACAATGAGCAGTTCTTC.

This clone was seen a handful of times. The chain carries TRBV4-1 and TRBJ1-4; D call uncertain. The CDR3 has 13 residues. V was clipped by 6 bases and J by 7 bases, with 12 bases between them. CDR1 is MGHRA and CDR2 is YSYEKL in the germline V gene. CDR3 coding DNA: TGCGCCAGCAGTCGTGAAGCGAGTGAAAAACTGTTTTTT. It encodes CASSREASEKLFF.

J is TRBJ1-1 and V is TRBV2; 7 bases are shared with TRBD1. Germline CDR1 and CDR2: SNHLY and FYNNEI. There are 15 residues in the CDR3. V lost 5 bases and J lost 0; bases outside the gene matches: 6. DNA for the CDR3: TGTGCCAGCAGTAGGGACAGAACTATGAACACTGAAGCTTTCTTT. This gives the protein CASSRDRTMNTEAFF.

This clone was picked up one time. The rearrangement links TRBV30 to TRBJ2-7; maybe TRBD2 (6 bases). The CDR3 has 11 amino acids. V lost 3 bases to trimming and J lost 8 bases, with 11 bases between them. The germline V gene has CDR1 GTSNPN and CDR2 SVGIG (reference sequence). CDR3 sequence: CAWSIREKQYF. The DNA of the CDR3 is TGTGCCTGGAGCATACGGGAGAAGCAGTACTTC.

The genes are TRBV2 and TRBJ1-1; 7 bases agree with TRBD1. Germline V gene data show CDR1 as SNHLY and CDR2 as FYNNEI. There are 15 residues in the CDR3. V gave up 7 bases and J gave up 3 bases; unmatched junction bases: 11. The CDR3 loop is CASINDRAMHTEAFF. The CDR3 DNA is TGTGCCAGCATCAATGACAGGGCTATGCACACTGAAGCTTTCTTT.

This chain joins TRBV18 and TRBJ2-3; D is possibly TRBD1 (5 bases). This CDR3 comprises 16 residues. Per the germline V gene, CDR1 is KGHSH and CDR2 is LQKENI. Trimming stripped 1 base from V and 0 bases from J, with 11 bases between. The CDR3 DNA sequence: TGTGCCAGCTCACCACTTAGGGGTCCAAGCACAGATACGCAGTATTTT. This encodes CASSPLRGPSTDTQYF.